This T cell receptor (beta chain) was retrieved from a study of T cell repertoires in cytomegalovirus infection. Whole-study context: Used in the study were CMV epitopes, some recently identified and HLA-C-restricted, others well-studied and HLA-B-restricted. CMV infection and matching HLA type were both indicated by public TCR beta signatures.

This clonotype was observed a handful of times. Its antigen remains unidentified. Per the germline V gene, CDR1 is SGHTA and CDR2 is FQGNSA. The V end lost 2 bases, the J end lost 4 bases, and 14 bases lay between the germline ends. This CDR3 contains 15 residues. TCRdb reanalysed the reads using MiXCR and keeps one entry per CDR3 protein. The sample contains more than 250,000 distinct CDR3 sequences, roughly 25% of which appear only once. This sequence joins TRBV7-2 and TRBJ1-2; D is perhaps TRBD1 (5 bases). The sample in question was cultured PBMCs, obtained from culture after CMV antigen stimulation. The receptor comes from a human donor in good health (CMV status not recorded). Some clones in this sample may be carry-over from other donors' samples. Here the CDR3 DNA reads TGTGCCAGCAGCTTACCGGGGGATGGTGGCTATGGCTACACCTTC. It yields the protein CASSLPGDGGYGYTF.